This T cell receptor beta chain was recovered during a study of blood T cell repertoires in COVID-19 (dated by TCRdb to 2019 to 2021). For context, the study as a whole: The collaborator samples originated in the United States, Italy and Spain and spanned the acute and convalescent phases of COVID-19. The repertoires were released in a freely available public database meant as a resource for research on the immune response to SARS-CoV-2. A de-identified subject ID, COVID-19 status, age in years and sex were almost always included in the sample metadata. The dataset comprised deeply sampled blood TCRbeta repertoires from subjects exposed to, actively infected with, or recovered from COVID-19. Where available, HLA class I and class II types were obtained from metadata supplied by the sample provider rather than from assay-based typing. The samples were drawn from two sources: the first 160 participants of the ongoing ImmuneRACE study, and 1,254 subjects contributed by 6 global collaborators. The prospective study material was composed of cDNA or gDNA derived from T cells, B-cell-depleted T cells, or PBMCs. The paper's findings and limits, for the study overall: Clinical and demographic metadata were provided uncurated, with the amount varying by source and participant.

Points on this clone: No cognate antigen has been identified for it. Base qualities are not recorded, but no much larger clone differs from it by a single base.

The immunoSEQ Assay, a bias-controlled multiplex PCR, was used to amplify TCRbeta CDR3 regions from genomic DNA. In the paper's pipeline: Nucleated cell counts per sample were estimated from amplification of reference gene primers within the assay. Sequence reads were collapsed and filtered to measure the absolute abundance of every unique TCRbeta CDR3 rearrangement. Productive Simpson clonality was computed per sample as the square root of Simpson's diversity index over productive rearrangements. The source is immuneACCESS, and TCRdb retained only in-frame sequences with V and J called. Part of the clones is not carried over; for the studies checked, unresolved V genes explain less than half of this, and the remainder is unexplained. V and J calls and clone size are copied from that table; D and trimming were computed from the DNA. This sample is represented by 80,000 to 95,000 clones; roughly 76% of them were singletons. Clones ranked in the top ten supply roughly 15% of the sample.

Each collaborating institution followed its own protocols to collect whole blood in K2EDTA tubes. For TCRbeta analysis, collaborators shipped samples in one of three forms: frozen whole blood, isolated PBMCs, or DNA extracted from either of those sample types. V has 5 bases trimmed and J has 4 bases trimmed; junction bases matching no gene number 14. The germline V gene (reference sequence) specifies LNHNV as CDR1 and YYDKDF as CDR2. Spanning cysteine to phenylalanine, the CDR3 consists of 17 amino acids. The DNA shown is the 51-base CDR3, in frame from base 1. Sequencing was performed on peripheral blood. The chain uses TRBV15 and TRBJ2-7, with 10 bases in between that match TRBD1. This clonotype originated in a woman aged 80 or over with active or convalescent COVID-19. The DNA reads TGTGCCACCAGCGACCCGGGACAGGGGAGCGAGGTATACGAGCAGTACTTC. Translated, it reads CATSDPGQGSEVYEQYF.